The 23 T cell receptor beta chains listed next were all sequenced from one sample in a study of blood T cell repertoires in COVID-19. TCRdb keeps only in-frame clones here, not all; method: immunoSEQ multiplex PCR. The data contain about 200,000 clones, about 88% of them singletons. Sequences were obtained from PBMCs or T cells enriched from blood (not recorded which). Receptors originate from a middle-aged woman in a cohort exposed to, infected with or recovered from COVID-19 (not recorded which).

This chain connects TRBV10-3 to TRBJ1-1; 10 bases are a match to TRBD1. Germline V gene lookup returns CDR1 ENHRY and CDR2 SYGVKD. The CDR3 sequence is 18 residues long. Germline trimming cut 4 bases from V and 1 base from J; bases unmatched to any gene: 12. The CDR3 is CAISVRGQGGTGNTEAFF. For the CDR3, the DNA is TGTGCCATCAGTGTGAGAGGACAGGGGGGGACGGGGAACACTGAAGCTTTCTTT.

V usage is TRBV10-1 and J usage is TRBJ1-5; D ambiguous. The ends were cut back, 0 bases at V and 5 bases at J, with 5 bases in the middle. Germline assignment: CDR1 WNHNN and CDR2 SYGVQD (reference sequence). The CDR3 length is 13 residues. CDR3 sequence reads: CASSESEDQPQHF. The CDR3 nucleotides read TGCGCCAGCAGTGAGTCGGAGGATCAGCCCCAGCATTTT.

The V and J genes are TRBV3-1 (or the pseudogene TRBV3-2) and TRBJ1-1; no clear D. V was cut by 4 bases and J by 0 bases, with 12 bases left in between. The CDR3 contains 15 residues. Germline CDR1 is LGHDT and CDR2 is YNNKEL (reference sequence). The CDR3 sequence is CASSPLMGVNTEAFF. The CDR3 coding sequence is TGTGCCAGCAGCCCTTTAATGGGAGTGAACACTGAAGCTTTCTTT.

This chain connects TRBV19 to TRBJ1-1; 7 bases fit TRBD1. This CDR3 region has 15 residues. V was pared by 9 bases and J by 1 base, with 11 bases of the junction left unmatched. CDR1 and CDR2 from the germline V gene are LNHDA and SQIVND (reference sequence). This chain's CDR3 is CASVRDSYPNTEAFF. DNA for the CDR3: TGTGCCAGCGTCCGGGACAGCTACCCGAACACTGAAGCTTTCTTT.

This clone was observed a few times. The CDR3 is CASSFTGQGHQPQHF. The CDR3 nucleotides are TGTGCCAGCAGCTTTACCGGACAGGGCCATCAGCCCCAGCATTTT. The chain couples TRBV7-2 to TRBJ1-5, with 8 nucleotides matching TRBD1. Trimming took 3 bases from V and 5 from J; bases not matched to a gene: 6. From germline, CDR1 is SGHTA and CDR2 FQGNSA. The CDR3 contains 15 residues.

The rearrangement joins TRBV12-3 or TRBV12-4 to TRBJ1-1, with 8 positions matching TRBD1. This CDR3 region has 13 residues. Germline trimming cut 4 bases from V and 4 bases from J; bases unmatched to any gene: 2. The CDR3 DNA is TGTGCCAGCAGTTACAGGGGGGGCACTGAAGCTTTCTTT. It encodes CASSYRGGTEAFF.

J is TRBJ2-7 and V is TRBV20-1; possibly TRBD2 for D (6 bases). Trimming took 5 bases from V and 7 from J, leaving 9 bases between them. Germline V CDR1 and CDR2: DFQATT, SNEGSKA (reference sequence). The CDR3 is 10 residues long. In nucleotides, the CDR3 is TGCAGTGCTCTGGGGGGAGAGCAGTACTTC. This codes for CSALGGEQYF.

V is TRBV13 and J is TRBJ1-2; TRBD1 aligns across 8 bases. The CDR3 totals 15 residues. Per the germline V gene, CDR1 is PRHDT and CDR2 is FYEKMQ (reference sequence). V gave up 4 bases and J gave up 3 bases; unmatched junction bases: 7. CDR3 coding DNA: TGTGCCAGCAGCTCCGGGACAGGATTCGACTATGGCTACACCTTC. Its protein is CASSSGTGFDYGYTF.

The J gene is TRBJ2-1, the V gene TRBV29-1; 11 bases line up with TRBD2. Germline V lookup: CDR1 SQVTM, CDR2 ANQGSEA. The trim removed 4 bases at V and 9 bases at J, leaving 14 bases unmatched. The CDR3 runs to 16 residues. The CDR3 region has the DNA TGCAGCGTTGTCCCCCGGGTAGCGGGAGGGCCAGGTGAGCAGTTCTTC. Translated, it gives CSVVPRVAGGPGEQFF.

The V gene is TRBV5-1, the J gene TRBJ2-3, with D perhaps TRBD1 (6 bases). Per the germline V gene, CDR1 is SGHRS and CDR2 is YFSETQ. V was pared by 3 bases and J by 1 base, with 12 bases between. CDR3 size: 15 residues. CDR3 in amino acids: CASSWGEGGTDTQYF. The DNA for the CDR3 is TGCGCCAGCAGCTGGGGAGAGGGGGGCACAGATACGCAGTATTTT. Drawing the rest from reference TRBV5-1 and TRBJ2-3, the complete variable domain is KAGVTQTPRYLIKTRGQQVTLSCSPISGHRSVSWYQQTPGQGLQFLFEYFSETQRNKGNFPGRFSGRQFSNSRSEMNVSTLELGDSALYLCASSWGEGGTDTQYFGPGTRLTVL.

The genes are TRBV5-1 and TRBJ1-5, with D possibly TRBD1 on 5 matching bases. Germline V gene lookup returns CDR1 SGHRS and CDR2 YFSETQ. V shed 4 bases and J shed 8 bases, with 16 bases lying between them. This CDR3 contains 14 residues. The CDR3 nucleotides read TGCGCCAGCAGCCCCGATGGGGGGAATAAGCCCCAGCATTTT. Its translation is CASSPDGGNKPQHF.

V is TRBV4-2 and J is TRBJ2-1, with TRBD2 matching 8 bases. V lost 4 bases to trimming and J lost 5 bases; unmatched junction nucleotides: 7. The length of the CDR3 is 15 residues. Germline V CDR1 and CDR2: LGHNA, YNFKEQ. The CDR3 here is CASSPERGSHNEQFF. In nucleotides, the CDR3 is TGTGCCAGCAGCCCAGAGCGGGGGAGTCACAATGAGCAGTTCTTC.

This clone was recorded only once. The genes are TRBV3-1 (or the pseudogene TRBV3-2) and TRBJ1-5; TRBD1 matches 8 bases. The CDR3 has 16 amino acids. V dropped 4 bases and J dropped 7; count of bases not matched to a gene: 12. Germline CDR1 LGHDT, CDR2 YNNKEL (reference sequence). In DNA, the CDR3 is TGTGCCAGCAGCCCCCCCCCGACAGGGGAAGGACAGCCCCAGCATTTT. Translating gives CASSPPPTGEGQPQHF.

This clone was observed a handful of times. The V call is TRBV28, the J call TRBJ2-1, with 13 bases matching TRBD2. The germline V gene encodes CDR1 MDHEN and CDR2 SYDVKM. V was pared by 3 bases and J by 9 bases, with 8 bases of the junction left unmatched. The CDR3 covers 16 residues. The CDR3 protein is CASSFDRLAGGFEQFF. As DNA, the CDR3 is TGTGCCAGCAGTTTCGACAGACTAGCGGGGGGCTTTGAGCAGTTCTTC.

This chain links TRBV19 with TRBJ1-1, with D tentatively TRBD1 (6 bases). The CDR3 extends over 14 amino acids. Germline CDR1 and CDR2: LNHDA and SQIVND (reference sequence). The V and J ends lost 5 bases and 3 bases respectively, with 13 bases between them. CDR3 DNA sequence: TGTGCCAGTAGTCCGGTGGGGGCCGACACTGAAGCTTTCTTT. The encoded protein is CASSPVGADTEAFF.

The gene calls are TRBV19 and TRBJ1-5; tentatively, D is TRBD1 (5 bases). V shed 1 base and J shed 1 base, with 8 bases lying between them. CDR3 length: 15 residues. The germline V gene encodes CDR1 LNHDA and CDR2 SQIVND (reference sequence). The CDR3 region has the DNA TGTGCCAGTAGTATAGGGGGGGACAGCAATCAGCCCCAGCATTTT. Protein product: CASSIGGDSNQPQHF.

The chain has TRBV4-1 and TRBJ2-7, with 7 bases identical to TRBD2. CDR1 is MGHRA and CDR2 is YSYEKL in the germline V gene. V was clipped by 1 base and J by 1 base; unmatched bases: 7. This CDR3 is built from 16 residues. CDR3 coding DNA: TGCGCCAGCAGCCAAGGCCAGACTAGCTATTCCTACGAGCAGTACTTC. Protein: CASSQGQTSYSYEQYF.

In its sample, this clone was seen once. V is TRBV5-1 and J is TRBJ2-7; perhaps TRBD2 as D (6 bases). The germline V gene has CDR1 SGHRS and CDR2 YFSETQ. V lost 2 bases and J 4 bases, leaving 10 bases between the germline ends. The CDR3 covers 13 residues. CDR3 DNA sequence: TGCGCCAGCAGCTTCAACGGGGGTTACGAGCAGTACTTC. This encodes CASSFNGGYEQYF.

The V and J genes are TRBV5-1 and TRBJ2-1, with TRBD2 as a possible D gene (5 bases). Trimming removed 6 bases from V and 0 bases from J, with 13 bases in between. Germline lookup yields CDR1 SGHRS and CDR2 YFSETQ. This CDR3 is 15 amino acids long. The DNA for the CDR3 is TGCGCCAGCACCGACTACCCGGGCTCCTACAATGAGCAGTTCTTC. This gives the protein CASTDYPGSYNEQFF.

The chain recombines TRBV6-2 or TRBV6-3 with TRBJ1-6; D remains ambiguous. V was cut by 2 bases and J by 9 bases, with 14 bases left in between. CDR1 and CDR2 (germline): MNHEY, SVGEGT. The CDR3 covers 15 residues. CDR3 nucleotide sequence: TGTGCCAGCAGTTACCGAGGCAGAAATCCTTCACCCCTCCACTTT. The encoded protein is CASSYRGRNPSPLHF.

This clone was seen just once. The rearrangement links TRBV27 to TRBJ1-2, with D perhaps TRBD1 (5 bases). The ends were cut back, 4 bases at V and 4 bases at J, with 10 bases in the middle. The CDR3 is made up of 13 amino acids. Looked up from germline, CDR1 is MNHEY and CDR2 is SMNVEV (reference sequence). The CDR3, as DNA: TGTGCCAGCAGTTACGCTCAGGGCTATGGCTACACCTTC. Translated, it gives CASSYAQGYGYTF.

The V call is TRBV4-1, the J call TRBJ2-7; TRBD2 matches at 8 bases. The CDR3 is 16 residues long. Germline V gives CDR1 MGHRA, CDR2 YSYEKL. The J segment lost 2 bases and the V segment lost 2 bases, leaving 8 bases of the junction unmatched. Written as DNA, the CDR3 is TGCGCCAGCAGCCAACCGACCAGCGGGGGCCCCTACGAGCAGTACTTC. Protein: CASSQPTSGGPYEQYF.

The CDR3 DNA reads as TGTGCCAGCAGCAAAGATGGCACCGCCTACGAGCAGTACTTC. This codes for CASSKDGTAYEQYF. This rearrangement joins TRBV21-1 to TRBJ2-7; the table's TRBD1 call for D was not verified on the DNA. TRBV21-1 is assigned pseudogene status. The length of the CDR3 is 14 residues.